This T cell receptor beta chain was obtained from a study of spatial heterogeneity in lung cancer. Study in general: On average, each unique TCR and UMI combination appeared more than ten times in raw reads. Regarding the study as a whole: Ubiquitous expanded tumor TCRs appeared in blood more at resection than follow-up.

Time point noted: sample taken at primary tumor resection. Tumor, nontumor lung or frozen PBMC supplied whole RNA, sequenced without sorting. The donor group consisted of 55 to 85 patients who had untreated, early-stage non-small cell lung cancer. The CDR3 extends over 14 amino acids. The V end was cut by 4 bases, the J end by 2 bases, with 10 bases between. CDR1 and CDR2 (germline): SGDLS, YYNGEE. On this clonotype itself: Its antigen is unknown.

TCR cDNA molecules were tagged individually, and each one carried a unique molecular identifier. TCRdb reanalysed the 5' RACE reads using MiXCR and keeps one entry per CDR3 protein. The profile shows some 10,000 distinct CDR3 sequences, about 15% of them singletons. The chain recombines TRBV9 with TRBJ1-3; D is undetermined. The clonotype was recovered from a male donor with early-stage non-small cell lung cancer. The source was PBMCs, collected at surgery. The CDR3: CASSNQRTGNTIYF. DNA of the CDR3: TGTGCCAGCAGCAATCAGAGGACTGGAAACACCATATATTTT.